Listed here is a single T cell receptor beta chain. This entry belongs to a study of blood T cell repertoires in COVID-19. For the study at large: The origin of the acute and convalescent COVID-19 samples was the United States, Italy and Spain. In each case, the material was cDNA or gDNA derived from T cells, B-cell-depleted T cells, or PBMCs.

Authors' data handling: From reference gene primer amplification, estimates of nucleated cell counts were derived. Some clones are missing from TCRdb's copy, which holds only in-frame ones; the method was immunoSEQ multiplex PCR. That table gives V, J and clone size, and the DNA gave D and trimming. The data contain fewer than 120,000 clones, around four fifths of them seen just once; the ten biggest clones take up 16%. The CDR3 covers 15 residues. Germline V gene lookup returns CDR1 LGHNA and CDR2 YSLEER. With 8 bases clipped from V and 5 bases from J, the junction kept 10 bases outside the gene matches.

The V gene is TRBV4-3, the J gene TRBJ2-1; 9 nucleotides line up with TRBD1. The sequencing sample was made of peripheral blood. The TCR comes from a woman aged 55-70 years with acute or convalescent COVID-19. Here the CDR3 reads CASREGTGSHNEQFF. The CDR3 nucleotides read TGCGCCAGCCGTGAGGGGACAGGGAGCCACAATGAGCAGTTCTTC.